These 16 T cell receptor beta chains were sequenced from one sample in a study of cytotoxic CD8 clonotypes in ibrutinib-treated CLL. Clones were read by immunoSEQ multiplex PCR, and TCRdb kept only the in-frame ones, dropping some. The data show around 97,000 clones, around four fifths seen once. The specimen comprised PBMCs, sampled after 12 months of ibrutinib treatment. These receptors were taken from a human donor with chronic lymphocytic leukemia.

Regarding this clone: The same CDR3 also results from other DNA sequences found in this sample. The chain employs TRBV6-6 and TRBJ1-2; the D is unclear. Germline CDR1 and CDR2: MNHNY and SVGAGI (reference sequence). The length of the CDR3 is 11 residues. Trimming took 8 bases from V and 3 from J, leaving 7 bases between them. CDR3 DNA sequence: TGTGCCAGCGGAAGGGACTATGGCTACACCTTC. Translating it yields CASGRDYGYTF.

This clone was observed a few times. This sequence joins TRBV20-1 and TRBJ2-7; a possible D gene is TRBD2 (6 bases). V dropped 3 bases and J dropped 7 bases, with 10 bases sitting between them. CDR1 is DFQATT, CDR2 SNEGSKA, per germline (reference sequence). The CDR3 length is 11 residues. CDR3 in amino acids: CSASTGVEQYF. Written as DNA, the CDR3 is TGCAGTGCTAGCACGGGGGTTGAGCAGTACTTC.

V gene TRBV7-3 combines with J gene TRBJ2-3; 8 nucleotides match TRBD2. The CDR3 spans 14 residues. Germline V lookup: CDR1 SGHTA, CDR2 FQGTGA. The junction had 8 bases not matched to a gene; V was cut back by 6 bases and J by 6 bases. The CDR3 nucleotides are TGTGCCAGCAGATCCGGGGGGGCAACGGATACGCAGTATTTT. Its protein is CASRSGGATDTQYF. The variable domain in full, with the rest retrieved from reference TRBV7-3 and TRBJ2-3, is GAGVSQTPSNKVTEKGKYVELRCDPISGHTALYWYRQSLGQGPEFLIYFQGTGAADDSGLPNDRFFAVRPEGSVSTLKIQRTERGDSAVYLCASRSGGATDTQYFGPGTRLTVL.

This clone was counted between two and nine times. This rearrangement joins TRBV18 to TRBJ2-2; D not resolved. Trimming cost V 3 bases and J 8 bases, with 13 bases left between them. Germline V gene data show CDR1 as KGHSH and CDR2 as LQKENI. The CDR3 spans 14 residues. CDR3 bases: TGTGCCAGCTCACCGGAACCGATGTGGGGGGAGCTGTTTTTT. This codes for CASSPEPMWGELFF.

This clone appeared a few times. V gene TRBV28 combines with J gene TRBJ1-6, with 7 bases fitting TRBD1. Germline CDR1 MDHEN, CDR2 SYDVKM. CDR3 size: 15 residues. The junction had 10 bases not matched to a gene; V was cut back by 7 bases and J by 7 bases. Here the CDR3 reads CASISGTASNSPLHF. CDR3 sequence (DNA): TGTGCCAGCATATCCGGGACAGCCTCAAATTCACCCCTCCACTTT.

This clone has just one count. V is TRBV11-2 and J is TRBJ1-2, with 8 bases lining up with TRBD1. Losses at the gene ends were 5 bases for V and 5 bases for J; bases not matched to a gene: 7. CDR3 size: 14 residues. Germline V gives CDR1 SGHAT, CDR2 FQNNGV. The CDR3, as DNA: TGTGCCAGCAGCACAGTGACAGGGGCGTATGGCTACACCTTC. Protein product: CASSTVTGAYGYTF.

The chain carries TRBV29-1 and TRBJ1-5; 7 nucleotides line up with TRBD1. The length of the CDR3 is 13 residues. Per the germline V gene, CDR1 is SQVTM and CDR2 is ANQGSEA. The junction had 2 bases not matched to a gene; V was cut back by 6 bases and J by 0 bases. This chain's CDR3 is CSVGQYSNQPQHF. The CDR3 DNA sequence: TGCAGCGTGGGACAGTATAGCAATCAGCCCCAGCATTTT.

This rearrangement joins TRBV4-1 to TRBJ1-2; possible D gene TRBD1, 6 bases. The CDR3 runs to 15 residues. The V end was cut by 4 bases, the J end by 4 bases, with 16 bases between. Per the germline V gene, CDR1 is MGHRA and CDR2 is YSYEKL. For the CDR3, the DNA is TGCGCCAGCAGCCCCCAGGTGGGGGCCGGCTATGGCTACACCTTC. Protein: CASSPQVGAGYGYTF.

The V and J genes are TRBV6-1 and TRBJ2-7, with 10 nucleotides matching TRBD1. This CDR3 contains 18 residues. V trimming: 4 bases; J trimming: 4 bases; junction bases outside the gene matches: 16. Germline V gives CDR1 MNHNS, CDR2 SASEGT. CDR3 amino acids: CASSGRDRGPTFDYEQYF. The CDR3 nucleotides are TGTGCCAGCAGTGGCCGGGACAGGGGCCCGACATTTGATTACGAGCAGTACTTC.

This clone showed up just a few times. The V and J genes are TRBV6-5 and TRBJ1-1; 7 nucleotides line up with TRBD1. Per the germline V gene, CDR1 is MNHEY and CDR2 is SVGAGI. CDR3 length: 14 amino acids. Trimming removed 5 bases from V and 1 base from J; junction bases left unmatched: 4. CDR3 in amino acids: CASSPGGGNTEAFF. In nucleotides, the CDR3 is TGTGCCAGCAGTCCAGGGGGAGGGAACACTGAAGCTTTCTTT.

The chain recombines TRBV6-6 with TRBJ2-5; D is uncertain. The CDR3 consists of 14 residues. Germline assignment: CDR1 MNHNY and CDR2 SVGAGI (reference sequence). V lost 2 bases to trimming and J lost 1 base, with 8 bases between them. The CDR3 coding sequence is TGTGCCAGCAGTTACCGGACCGTCCAAGAGACCCAGTACTTC. Protein product: CASSYRTVQETQYF.

The chain links TRBV27 to TRBJ2-3, with 8 bases matching TRBD1. Germline loops: CDR1 MNHEY, CDR2 SMNVEV (reference sequence). V dropped 3 bases and J dropped 4; count of bases not matched to a gene: 21. The CDR3 is made up of 20 amino acids. The CDR3 sequence: CASSFGVRQGPGGVADTQYF. The CDR3 DNA reads TGTGCCAGCAGTTTCGGGGTAAGACAGGGGCCCGGTGGGGTAGCAGATACGCAGTATTTT.

The chain links TRBV6-1 to TRBJ2-4; no clear D. The CDR3 sequence is 14 residues long. Germline CDR1 is MNHNS and CDR2 is SASEGT. V was cut by 6 bases and J by 0 bases, with 9 bases left in between. The CDR3, as DNA: TGTGCCAGCAGATTACACCTAGCCAAAAACATTCAGTACTTC. Encoded protein: CASRLHLAKNIQYF.

The CDR3 bases are TGCAGCGTTGAAGAGGGGGAGCAGTTCTTC. Translated, it gives CSVEEGEQFF. The chain uses TRBV29-1 and TRBJ2-1; no clear D gene. This CDR3 is 10 amino acids long. CDR1 and CDR2 (germline): SQVTM, ANQGSEA. Trimming took 0 bases from V and 10 from J, leaving 4 bases between them.

The chain carries TRBV11-3 and TRBJ1-4; no reliable D call. V was clipped by 3 bases and J by 6 bases, with 14 bases between them. The CDR3 consists of 15 residues. Germline CDR1 and CDR2: SGHNT and YENEEA. The CDR3 loop reads CASSLHSRVDEKLFF. The CDR3 DNA reads as TGTGCCAGCAGCTTGCACAGTAGGGTTGATGAAAAACTGTTTTTT.

This clone was detected only a few times. CDR3 nucleotide sequence: TGCGCCAGCAGCTTGGGGGAGGCAGGAAACACCATATATTTT. Its protein is CASSLGEAGNTIYF. The chain couples TRBV5-1 to TRBJ1-3; D remains unclear. Germline V CDR1 and CDR2: SGHRS, YFSETQ. V lost 0 bases and J lost 4, with 8 bases in between. This CDR3 is 14 amino acids long.